One and the same sample provided the 20 T cell receptor beta chains below, sequenced in a study of Graves' ophthalmopathy and Graves' hyperthyroidism (dated by TCRdb to about 2018). Reads for this sample came from an Illumina HiSeq 2000. For repertoire sequencing, TCR beta CDR3 regions were amplified from RNA transcripts. HTBI primers and the Qiagen OneStep RT-PCR kit were used in a first-round RT-PCR, which was followed by a second-round multiplex PCR, size selection and purification. TCRdb reanalyzed the raw reads on its own, using fastp at Q25 for trimming and MiXCR for clone calling, and kept in-frame beta chains. Rows matching on CDR3 protein sequence are summarized as one entry with the most common DNA and genes. Present in this sample are over a million distinct CDR3 sequences, about 35% of which were seen just once. The biggest ten clones account for over 8.5% of the sample. Sequencing was carried out using peripheral blood or thyroid tissue (not recorded which). Receptor source: an adult man with Graves' hyperthyroidism.

This clonotype was observed at least ten times. This rearrangement joins TRBV20-1 to TRBJ1-1; D unclear. The CDR3 length is 14 residues. V was pared by 2 bases and J by 4 bases, with 14 bases between. CDR1 is DFQATT and CDR2 is SNEGSKA in the germline V gene (reference sequence). Written as DNA, the CDR3 is TGCAGTGCTAGATTTCCCTCGGTGGGCACTGAAGCTTTCTTT. It translates to CSARFPSVGTEAFF.

This clonotype was detected only a few times. The rearrangement uses TRBV20-1 and TRBJ2-2, with D possibly being TRBD1 or TRBD2 (6 bases each). The V end was cut by 6 bases, the J end by 0 bases, with 11 bases between. The CDR3 contains 14 residues. The germline V gene encodes CDR1 DFQATT and CDR2 SNEGSKA (reference sequence). The CDR3 protein is CSAGGQANTGELFF. The CDR3 region has the DNA TGCAGTGCCGGGGGCCAAGCGAACACCGGGGAGCTGTTTTTT.

This clonotype turned up a few times. This chain links TRBV7-9 with TRBJ2-5, with D perhaps TRBD1 (6 bases). Germline-derived CDR1 and CDR2 are SEHNR and FQNEAQ (reference sequence). The CDR3 loop spans 16 amino acids. V was clipped by 5 bases and J by 2 bases, with 18 bases between them. CDR3 nucleotides: TGTGCCAGCAGCAACAGGGTAGTGAGAGGTCAAGAGACCCAGTACTTC. Protein product: CASSNRVVRGQETQYF.

The chain couples TRBV10-2 to TRBJ1-6, with D maybe TRBD1 (5 bases). CDR1 and CDR2 (germline): WSHSY, SAAADI. V lost 2 bases to trimming and J lost 8 bases, with 7 bases between them. CDR3 size: 13 residues. The DNA for the CDR3 is TGCGCCAGCAGTGAGCAACAGGATTCACCCCTCCACTTT. It translates to CASSEQQDSPLHF.

The chain recombines TRBV7-8 with TRBJ2-1, with D maybe TRBD2 (5 bases). V was cut by 3 bases and J by 0 bases, with 9 bases left in between. CDR3 length: 15 amino acids. Germline-derived CDR1 and CDR2 are SGHVS and FQNEAQ. In DNA form, the CDR3 reads TGTGCCAGCAGCTTGGACTCGAGCTCCTACAATGAGCAGTTCTTC. Its translation is CASSLDSSSYNEQFF.

The chain employs TRBV6-5 and TRBJ2-7; 7 bases agree with TRBD1. The trim removed 6 bases at V and 2 bases at J, leaving 7 bases unmatched. The CDR3 runs 14 residues. Germline V gene sequence: CDR1 MNHEY, CDR2 SVGAGI. The CDR3 protein is CASRRQGTTYEQYF. As DNA, the CDR3 is TGTGCCAGCAGACGACAGGGTACCACCTACGAGCAGTACTTC.

The table lists this clonotype with a count of one. The rearrangement joins TRBV28 to TRBJ2-2; TRBD1 is a possible D gene (5 bases). V lost 6 bases and J lost 3, with 11 bases in between. The CDR3 runs 14 residues. Per the germline V gene, CDR1 is MDHEN and CDR2 is SYDVKM. CDR3 nucleotide sequence: TGTGCCAGCAGGACAACAGGATACACCGGGGAGCTGTTTTTT. Amino acids: CASRTTGYTGELFF.

The chain has TRBV5-1 and TRBJ2-1; the match to TRBD2 covers 13 bases. The J call may be mistaken, given a closer DNA end match to TRBJ2-7. This CDR3 spans 15 amino acids. From germline, CDR1 is SGHRS and CDR2 YFSETQ. The CDR3 region is CASSPGLAGLNEQYF. CDR3 coding DNA: TGCGCCAGCAGCCCGGGACTAGCGGGGCTGAATGAGCAGTACTTC.

Only a few counts were recorded for this clonotype. The chain carries TRBV9 and TRBJ1-3; D is unclear. With 3 bases removed from V and 0 bases from J, the gap between germline ends came to 10 bases. Per germline, CDR1 SGDLS and CDR2 YYNGEE. CDR3 length: 15 residues. In DNA, the CDR3 is TGTGCCAGCAGCGGGGATGAGAACTCTGGAAACACCATATATTTT. Protein product: CASSGDENSGNTIYF.

The chain joins TRBV7-2 to TRBJ2-3; D assignment may be TRBD1 or TRBD2 (5 bases each). The germline CDR1 and CDR2 sequences are SGHTA and FQGNSA. There are 15 residues in the CDR3. With 5 bases removed from V and 6 bases from J, the gap between germline ends came to 18 bases. CDR3: CASSPVLGVSDTQYF. CDR3 in DNA: TGTGCCAGCAGCCCCGTCTTGGGGGTCAGCGATACGCAGTATTTT.

The CDR3 DNA follows: TGTGCCATCAAACACCCCAGGGGCTATGGTGTCCAGCATTTT. The encoded protein is CAIKHPRGYGVQHF. This chain uses TRBV10-3 with TRBJ1-5; a weak D match, TRBD1 (6 bases). The CDR3 loop spans 14 amino acids. Per the germline V gene, CDR1 is ENHRY and CDR2 is SYGVKD. V shed 7 bases and J shed 12 bases, with 22 bases lying between them.

V gene TRBV15 combines with J gene TRBJ1-2; D remains unclear. Per germline, CDR1 LNHNV and CDR2 YYDKDF (reference sequence). This CDR3 comprises 15 residues. The V end lost 3 bases, the J end lost 8 bases, and 19 bases lay between the germline ends. The CDR3 region is CATSSVGTPTRGYTF. CDR3 DNA sequence: TGTGCCACCAGCAGCGTGGGTACCCCGACGAGAGGCTACACCTTC.

This clonotype was observed many times. Here the CDR3 DNA reads TGTGCCAGCAGGGGGACAGGGGGCTTCTATGGCTACACCTTC. Translated, it gives CASRGTGGFYGYTF. The gene calls are TRBV2 and TRBJ1-2, with 12 bases aligning to TRBD1. Germline loops: CDR1 SNHLY, CDR2 FYNNEI. The CDR3 totals 14 residues. V gave up 6 bases and J gave up 4 bases; unmatched junction bases: 3.

This rearrangement joins TRBV18 to TRBJ2-3; 7 nucleotides align to TRBD2. The CDR3 length is 12 residues. The germline gives CDR1 KGHSH, CDR2 LQKENI. V shed 6 bases, J shed 6 bases, and the junction held 3 bases outside the gene matches. The CDR3 is CASSDSGDTQYF. For the CDR3, the DNA is TGTGCCAGCTCGGATAGCGGGGATACGCAGTATTTT.

The gene calls are TRBV7-3 and TRBJ2-7; unclear D gene. The germline V gene encodes CDR1 SGHTA and CDR2 FQGTGA. The CDR3 is 8 amino acids. The V end was cut by 7 bases, the J end by 9 bases, with 4 bases between. The CDR3 DNA sequence: TGTGCCAGCACACGGCAGTACTTC. Translation: CASTRQYF.

There are many counts of this clonotype. V usage is TRBV20-1 and J usage is TRBJ2-7; 9 bases are a match to TRBD2. J gave up 6 bases and V 2 bases, and 11 bases lay outside the gene matches. The germline V gene has CDR1 DFQATT and CDR2 SNEGSKA (reference sequence). The CDR3 consists of 15 residues. The CDR3 DNA reads as TGCAGTGCTAGAACACCCGGGACTAGCTTTCGCGAGCAGTACTTC. Translation: CSARTPGTSFREQYF.

The gene calls are TRBV15 and TRBJ1-2; possible D gene TRBD1, 5 bases. CDR1 and CDR2 (germline): LNHNV, YYDKDF (reference sequence). The CDR3 has 15 amino acids. The V and J ends lost 3 bases and 4 bases respectively, with 15 bases between them. The DNA of the CDR3 is TGTGCCACCAGCAGTGACGCGGGACGGAGCTATGGCTACACCTTC. It specifies CATSSDAGRSYGYTF.

This chain joins TRBV10-3 and TRBJ2-7; no definite D call. The CDR3 spans 15 residues. The germline gives CDR1 ENHRY, CDR2 SYGVKD. The V end lost 10 bases, the J end lost 3 bases, and 22 bases lay between the germline ends. Written as DNA, the CDR3 is TGTGCCAGCAGCACAATAGCTCCGTCTTTCTACGAGCAGTACTTC. Amino acid sequence: CASSTIAPSFYEQYF.

This clonotype was seen repeatedly, ten times or more. The chain combines TRBV2 with TRBJ2-7; D unresolved. CDR3 length equals 13 residues. Germline V lookup: CDR1 SNHLY, CDR2 FYNNEI. Trimming stripped 2 bases from V and 3 bases from J, with 8 bases between. The CDR3 loop is CASSERQSYEQYF. In DNA, the CDR3 is TGTGCCAGCAGTGAACGGCAGAGCTACGAGCAGTACTTC.

This clonotype was observed once. A much more abundant neighbour one base away suggests this may be a read error. V and J are TRBV7-3 and TRBJ2-7, with D tentatively TRBD1 or TRBD2 (5 bases each). Germline assignment: CDR1 SGHTA and CDR2 FQGTGA. V was trimmed by 2 bases and J by 5 bases, leaving 16 bases between them. The CDR3 runs to 15 residues. The CDR3 sequence is CASSLGGRLSHEQYF. The CDR3 region has the DNA TGTGCCAGCAGCTTAGGGGGTAGACTTTCCCACGAGCAGTACTTC.